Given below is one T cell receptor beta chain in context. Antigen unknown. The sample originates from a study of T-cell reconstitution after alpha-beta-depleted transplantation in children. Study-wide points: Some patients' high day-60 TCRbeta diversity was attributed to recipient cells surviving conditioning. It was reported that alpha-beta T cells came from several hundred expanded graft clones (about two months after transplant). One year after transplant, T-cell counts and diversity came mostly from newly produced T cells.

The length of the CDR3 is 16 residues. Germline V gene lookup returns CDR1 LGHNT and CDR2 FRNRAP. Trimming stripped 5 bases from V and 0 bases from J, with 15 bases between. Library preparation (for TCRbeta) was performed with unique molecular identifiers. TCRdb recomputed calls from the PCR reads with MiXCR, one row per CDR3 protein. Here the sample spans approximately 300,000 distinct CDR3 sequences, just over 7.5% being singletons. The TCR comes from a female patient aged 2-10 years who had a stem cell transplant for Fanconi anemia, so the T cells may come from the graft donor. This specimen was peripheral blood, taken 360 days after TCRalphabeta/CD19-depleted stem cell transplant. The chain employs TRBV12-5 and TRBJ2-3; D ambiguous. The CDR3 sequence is CASGLSESTSTDTQYF. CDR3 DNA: TGTGCTAGTGGTCTTTCCGAATCAACTAGCACAGATACGCAGTATTTT.